One T cell receptor beta chain is described in this entry. The data derive from a study of CD8+ T cells in alopecia areata. RNA extraction and reverse transcription yielded cDNA as sequencing template. Data came from immunoSEQ multiplex PCR; TCRdb stores just in-frame clones and leaves some out. The sample lists 95,000 to 150,000 clones; approximately 47% were seen once. The CDR3 consists of 10 residues. Germline-derived CDR1 and CDR2 are SGHVT and SQSDAQ. V was shortened by 11 bases and J by 6 bases, with 11 bases between the two germline ends. This clonotype was sampled from a human donor with alopecia areata. The gene calls are TRBV7-4 and TRBJ2-7; D is ambiguous. Sequenced material: NKG2D-low CD8+ T cells sorted from blood. CDR3 nucleotides: TGTGCCGACCCCGAATCCGAGCAGTACTTC. Its protein product is CADPESEQYF.